This T cell receptor beta chain was captured in a study of T cell changes during pregnancy in multiple sclerosis. Repertoires were generated with immunoSEQ multiplex PCR, while TCRdb's copy carries only in-frame clones and drops some. The sample yields tens of thousands of clones, 80% to 95% seen once. The V segment lost 4 bases and the J segment 4 bases; nucleotides outside the gene matches: 11. CDR3 size: 16 residues. Germline V gene sequence: CDR1 LGHNA, CDR2 YSLEER. This sequence was found in a female donor with multiple sclerosis, enrolled in a pregnancy study. The V call is TRBV4-3, the J call TRBJ1-2, with 8 bases that match TRBD1. The sample was peripheral blood, taken before pregnancy. The CDR3 nucleotides read TGCGCCAGCAGCCCGGGACGAGACAGGGGCCCCTATGGCTACACCTTC. This encodes CASSPGRDRGPYGYTF.